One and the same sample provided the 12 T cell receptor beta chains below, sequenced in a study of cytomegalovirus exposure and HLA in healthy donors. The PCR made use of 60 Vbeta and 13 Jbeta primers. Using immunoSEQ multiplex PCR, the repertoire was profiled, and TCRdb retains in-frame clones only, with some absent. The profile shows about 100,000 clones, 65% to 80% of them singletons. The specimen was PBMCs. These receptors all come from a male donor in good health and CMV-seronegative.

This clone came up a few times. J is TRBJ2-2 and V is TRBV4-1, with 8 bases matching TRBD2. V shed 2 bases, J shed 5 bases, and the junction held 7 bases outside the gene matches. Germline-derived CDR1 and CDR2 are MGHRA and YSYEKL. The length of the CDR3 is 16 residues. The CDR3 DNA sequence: TGCGCCAGCAGCCAAACAGGGACTAGTTTAACCGGGGAGCTGTTTTTT. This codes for CASSQTGTSLTGELFF.

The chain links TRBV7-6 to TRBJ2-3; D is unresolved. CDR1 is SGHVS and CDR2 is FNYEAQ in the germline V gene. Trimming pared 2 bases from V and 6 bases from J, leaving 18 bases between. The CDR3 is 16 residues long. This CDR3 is CASSLSLVQVSDTQYF. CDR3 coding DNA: TGTGCCAGCAGCTTATCACTTGTCCAGGTGTCTGATACGCAGTATTTT.

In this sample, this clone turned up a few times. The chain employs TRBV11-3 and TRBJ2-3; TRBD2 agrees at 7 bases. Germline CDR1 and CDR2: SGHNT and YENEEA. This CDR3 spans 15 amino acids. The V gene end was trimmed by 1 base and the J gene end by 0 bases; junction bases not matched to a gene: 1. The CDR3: CASSLGTSSTDTQYF. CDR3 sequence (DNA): TGTGCCAGCAGCTTAGGGACTAGTAGCACAGATACGCAGTATTTT. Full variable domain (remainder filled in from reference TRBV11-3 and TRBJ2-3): EAGVVQSPRYKIIEKKQPVAFWCNPISGHNTLYWYLQNLGQGPELLIRYENEEAVDDSQLPKDRFSAERLKGVDSTLKIQPAELGDSAVYLCASSLGTSSTDTQYFGPGTRLTVL.

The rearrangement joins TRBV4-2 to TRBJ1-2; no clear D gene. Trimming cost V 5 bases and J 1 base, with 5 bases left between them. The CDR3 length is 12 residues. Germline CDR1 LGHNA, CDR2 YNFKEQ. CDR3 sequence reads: CASSSNNYGYTF. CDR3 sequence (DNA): TGTGCCAGCAGCTCCAATAACTATGGCTACACCTTC.

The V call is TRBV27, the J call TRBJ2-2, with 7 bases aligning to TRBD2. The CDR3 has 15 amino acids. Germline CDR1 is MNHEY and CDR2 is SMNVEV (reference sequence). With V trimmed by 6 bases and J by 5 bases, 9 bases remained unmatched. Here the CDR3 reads CASRSGLVNTGELFF. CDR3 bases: TGTGCCAGCAGGTCAGGACTAGTCAATACCGGGGAGCTGTTTTTT.

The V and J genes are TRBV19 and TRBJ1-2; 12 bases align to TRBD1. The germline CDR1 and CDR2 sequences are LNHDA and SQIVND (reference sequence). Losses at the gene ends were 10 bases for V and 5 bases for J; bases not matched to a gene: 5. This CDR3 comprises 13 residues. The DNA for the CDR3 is TGTGCCACCCGGGACAGGGGGCTTTATGGCTACACCTTC. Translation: CATRDRGLYGYTF.

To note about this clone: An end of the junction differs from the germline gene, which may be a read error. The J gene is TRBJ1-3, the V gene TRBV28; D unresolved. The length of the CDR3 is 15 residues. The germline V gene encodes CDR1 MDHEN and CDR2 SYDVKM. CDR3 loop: CASRVGRGTGSTIYF. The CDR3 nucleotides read TGTGCCAGCAGGGTCGGACGGGGAACTGGAAGCACCATATATTTT. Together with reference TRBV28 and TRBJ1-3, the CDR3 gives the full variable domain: DVKVTQSSRYLVKRTGEKVFLECVQDMDHENMFWYRQDPGLGLRLIYFSYDVKMKEKGDIPEGYSVSREKKERFSLILESASTNQTSMYLCASRVGRGTGSTIYFGEGSWLTVV.

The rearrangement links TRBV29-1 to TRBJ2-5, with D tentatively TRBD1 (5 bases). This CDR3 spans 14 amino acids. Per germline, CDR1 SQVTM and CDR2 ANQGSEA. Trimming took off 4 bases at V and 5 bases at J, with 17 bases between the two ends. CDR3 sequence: CSVGGPTPTETQYF. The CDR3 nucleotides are TGCAGCGTTGGGGGCCCCACCCCAACGGAGACCCAGTACTTC.

CDR3 loop: CASSIDRDSARWQYF. The CDR3, as DNA: TGTGCCAGTAGTATAGATCGTGACAGCGCCCGGTGGCAGTACTTC. V gene TRBV19 combines with J gene TRBJ2-7; possibly TRBD1 for D (5 bases). The CDR3 loop spans 15 amino acids. The V end lost 0 bases, the J end lost 9 bases, and 18 bases lay between the germline ends. CDR1 is LNHDA, CDR2 SQIVND, per germline (reference sequence).

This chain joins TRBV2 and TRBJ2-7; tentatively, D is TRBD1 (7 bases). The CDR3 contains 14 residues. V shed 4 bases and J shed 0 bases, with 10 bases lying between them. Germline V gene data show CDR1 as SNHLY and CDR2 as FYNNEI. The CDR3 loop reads CASSGQGLSYEQYF. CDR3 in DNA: TGTGCCAGCAGTGGACAGGGACTCTCCTACGAGCAGTACTTC.

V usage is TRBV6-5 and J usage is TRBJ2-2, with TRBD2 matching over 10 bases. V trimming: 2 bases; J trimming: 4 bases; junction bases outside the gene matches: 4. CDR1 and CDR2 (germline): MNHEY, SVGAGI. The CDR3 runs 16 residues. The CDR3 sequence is CASSYGLAGATGELFF. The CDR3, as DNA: TGTGCCAGCAGTTACGGGCTAGCGGGGGCCACCGGGGAGCTGTTTTTT.

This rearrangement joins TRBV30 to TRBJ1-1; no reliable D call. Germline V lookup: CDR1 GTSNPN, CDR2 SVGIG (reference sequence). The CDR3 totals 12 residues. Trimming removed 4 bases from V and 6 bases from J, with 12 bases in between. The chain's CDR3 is CAWTHPRAEAFF. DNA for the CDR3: TGTGCCTGGACCCACCCCCGGGCTGAAGCTTTCTTT. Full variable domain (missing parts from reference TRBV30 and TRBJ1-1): SQTIHQWPATLVQPVGSPLSLECTVEGTSNPNLYWYRQAAGRGLQLLFYSVGIGQISSEVPQNLSASRPQDRQFILSSKKLLLSDSGFYLCAWTHPRAEAFFGQGTRLTVV.